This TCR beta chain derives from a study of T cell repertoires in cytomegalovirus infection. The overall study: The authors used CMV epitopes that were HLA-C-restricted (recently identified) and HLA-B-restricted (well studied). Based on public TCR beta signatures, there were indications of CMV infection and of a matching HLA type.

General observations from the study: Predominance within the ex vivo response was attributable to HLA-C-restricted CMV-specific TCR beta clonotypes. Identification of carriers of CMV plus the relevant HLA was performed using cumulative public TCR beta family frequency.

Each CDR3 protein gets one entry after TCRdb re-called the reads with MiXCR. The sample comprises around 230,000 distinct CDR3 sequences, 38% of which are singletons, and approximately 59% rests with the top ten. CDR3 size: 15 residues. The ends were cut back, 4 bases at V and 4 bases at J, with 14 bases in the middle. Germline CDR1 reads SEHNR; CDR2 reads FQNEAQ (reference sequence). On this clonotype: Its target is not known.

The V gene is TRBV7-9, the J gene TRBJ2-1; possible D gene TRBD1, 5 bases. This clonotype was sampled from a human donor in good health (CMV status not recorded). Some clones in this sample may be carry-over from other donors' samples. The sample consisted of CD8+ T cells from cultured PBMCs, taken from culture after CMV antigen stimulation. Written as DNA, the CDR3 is TGTGCCAGCAGCTCCAGGGAAATTTTGTACAATGAGCAGTTCTTC. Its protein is CASSSREILYNEQFF.